This T cell receptor beta chain was sequenced during a study of OX40 agonist ivuxolimab in advanced cancers. The overall study: In three patients, partial responses were observed, one with hepatocellular carcinoma and two with cutaneous melanoma.

Sampling times: baseline, cycle 4 day 1, cycle 7 day 1. V lost 4 bases to trimming and J lost 0 bases; unmatched junction nucleotides: 2. The CDR3 length is 14 residues. Germline assignment: CDR1 MGHRA and CDR2 YSYEKL. Data came from immunoSEQ multiplex PCR; TCRdb stores just in-frame clones and leaves some out. The sample lists about 53,000 clones, approximately 80% occurring once. Study-wide results and limits: The study observed clonal expansion of CD4+ and CD8+ blood T cells by week 6 at 0.1 to 3.0 mg/kg.

As for this clone: The antigen is undetermined.

The receptor comes from an adult with an advanced solid tumor such as melanoma, head and neck, liver or kidney cancer. Sequences were derived from CD4+ or CD8+ T cells sorted from blood, sampled in a trial of the OX40 agonist ivuxolimab. The chain recombines TRBV4-1 with TRBJ2-7, with TRBD1 identical over 8 bases. The CDR3 DNA sequence: TGCGCCAGCAGCCGGACAGGGAGCTCCTACGAGCAGTACTTC. Amino acids: CASSRTGSSYEQYF.